The source of this T cell receptor beta chain is a study of CD8+ T cells in alopecia areata listed by TCRdb under 2018. The study in broad terms: The treated patients, all with moderate-to-severe alopecia areata, were enrolled in an open-label pilot trial of oral tofacitinib given at 5 to 10 mg twice daily. Tofacitinib was given for 6 to 18 months, followed by 6 months of follow-up off drug to assess delayed response and recurrence. The SALT score, which quantifies the percentage of affected scalp surface area, was used to measure disease severity in treated patients. The study used high-throughput TCRbeta sequencing to examine T cell clonal expansion in alopecia areata, in both the C3H/HeJ mouse model and human patients. Human TCRbeta sequencing covered scalp tissue and sorted CD4+ and CD8+ peripheral blood T cells from patchy and totalis/universalis alopecia areata patients and healthy controls. Biopsies were taken from tofacitinib-treated patients at baseline and at 4 and 24 weeks of treatment, and a later scalp biopsy was taken in several of the tofacitinib-treated patients. Clonality in the scalp was compared among normal scalp (n=4), patchy alopecia areata scalp (n=8), and alopecia totalis/universalis scalp (n=8). RNA came from the PAXgene miRNA kit for fixed scalp, the miRNeasy kit for PBMCs, and the RNeasy kit for mouse skin. TCRbeta CDR3 regions were amplified by immunoSEQ multiplex PCR using 35 Vbeta forward and 13 Jbeta reverse primers. Results and caveats for the whole study, not just this receptor: Because the treated cohort was small and had just a single nonresponder, larger studies are needed to establish links between baseline CD8+ expansion and response. Resident alphabeta T cells in normal human skin are also sequenced, complicating scalp TCR repertoire analysis, unlike mouse skin dominated by gammadelta T cells. Lesional scalp, especially in alopecia totalis/universalis, showed higher clonality and more expanded CD8+ clones than normal scalp, suggesting antigenic drive. Many expanded lesional clones persisted in scalp and blood during tofacitinib treatment, which may partly explain relapse after stopping treatment. Shared TCR sequences between patients were less evident than in mice, which may be partly attributable to HLA diversity in the patient population. Tofacitinib significantly lowered scalp clonality and the number of expanded CD8+ clones among the top 100 scalp clones.

This sample's treatment or condition label indicates: oral pan-JAK inhibitor, 5-10 mg twice daily. Peripheral blood and lesional scalp punch biopsies were obtained from patients with alopecia areata. PBMCs were isolated by density centrifugation and stained for CD3, CD4 and CD8, after which CD4+ and CD8+ T cells were sorted on a FACSAria. Libraries were built with the immunoSEQ multiplex PCR assay. For TCR sequencing, RNA was extracted from every sample and reverse transcribed into cDNA to serve as template. SuperScript III was used to make first-strand cDNA, primed with a 2:1 mix of oligo-dT and random hexamers. A synthetic immune receptor repertoire was used to measure amplification bias, and any remaining bias was corrected computationally. The study's processing was this. Raw reads were preprocessed for error removal, and CDR3 was defined according to IMGT conventions as running from the conserved cysteine to phenylalanine. Clonality was computed as 1 minus the Shannon entropy, with the entropy normalized by log2 of the number of productive unique TCRs. CD4 or CD8 identity of scalp clones was inferred by cross-referencing scalp TCRbeta sequences with sorted blood CD4 and CD8 repertoires. The immuneACCESS repertoire file appears here via TCRdb, limited to in-frame rearrangements. These files lack a portion of the clones; in checked studies, under half of the deficit traces to unresolved V genes, and the cause of the others is not known. Clonal size and the V and J genes are those of that table, whereas D and trimming came from the DNA. The table for this sample lists 150,000 to 200,000 clones; about 51% of them were counted only once. Jointly, the top ten make up 10% of the sample.

Note on this clone: Its antigen is still unknown. No much larger clonotype is one base removed from it; base qualities were not supplied.

CDR1 and CDR2, per the germline V gene (reference sequence), are MNHEY and SMNVEV. Ends trimmed: V by 7 bases, J by 4 bases; bases unmatched to a gene: 4. The CDR3 starts with the cysteine, ends with the phenylalanine, and has 14 residues. Left in the record is the CDR3 DNA by itself, 42 bases read in frame from the first base. This receptor was obtained from a human donor with alopecia areata. The material was CD8+ T cells sorted from blood, obtained around week 52, from a patient treated with tofacitinib. The chain is made from TRBV27 and TRBJ2-3, with 11 bases aligning to TRBD2. At the DNA level, the sequence is TGTGCCAGCAATAGCGGGGGGGCCGCAGATACGCAGTATTTT. Translation gives CASNSGGAADTQYF.